These 2 T cell receptor beta chains were sequenced from one sample in a study of T-cell reconstitution after alpha-beta-depleted transplantation in children (dated by TCRdb to 2016 to 2017). Library construction relied on PCR. Sequencing took place on an Illumina HiSeq 2500. TCR library preparation used molecular barcoding, with unique molecular identifiers applied to normalize quantification of the TCRbeta repertoire. TCRdb cleaned the public reads at Q25 with fastp, built clones with MiXCR and kept in-frame beta chains. Rows are combined by CDR3 protein, so each entry shows the most common genes and DNA. This sample lists 300,000 or so distinct CDR3 sequences; about a tenth were detected once. Around a tenth of the sample is in the top ten clones. The sample here was PBMCs from the stem cell graft donor, taken from the stem cell graft. The source of these receptors is a human donor who donated a stem cell graft to a child with SCID.

The chain carries TRBV5-6 and TRBJ1-5; 11 bases line up with TRBD1. Germline CDR1 SGHDT, CDR2 YYEEEE. V gave up 4 bases and J gave up 4 bases; unmatched junction bases: 7. The CDR3 extends over 16 amino acids. CDR3 sequence: CASSHGTGGRNQPQHF. DNA for the CDR3: TGTGCCAGCAGCCACGGGACAGGGGGAAGGAATCAGCCCCAGCATTTT.

The sample holds a few counts of this clonotype. The gene calls are TRBV5-1 and TRBJ2-5, with a weak D call TRBD1 (6 bases). V lost 0 bases and J lost 2, with 8 bases in between. Germline V gives CDR1 SGHRS, CDR2 YFSETQ. This CDR3 spans 14 amino acids. CDR3 region: CASSLAGQQETQYF. The CDR3 nucleotides are TGCGCCAGCAGCTTGGCCGGACAGCAAGAGACCCAGTACTTC.